One sample yielded the 32 T cell receptor beta chains listed below, sequenced in a study of cytomegalovirus exposure and HLA in healthy donors (dated by TCRdb to about 2017). Receptor libraries were prepared by the immunoSEQ multiplex PCR assay. The multiplex PCR relied on a mix of 60 forward primers for TCR Vbeta segments and 13 reverse primers for TCR Jbeta segments. Sourced from immuneACCESS, this table was stored by TCRdb with only in-frame sequences that have V and J called. A share of the clones is absent; for the studies checked, an unresolved V gene accounts for under half, and the remainder has no known explanation. The sample table lists roughly 200,000 clones, roughly 80% of them with a count of one. The top ten clones comprise approximately 2.9% of the sample. The sequencing sample was made of PBMCs. Source of these receptors: a man aged 25-45 years in good health and CMV-seronegative.

This clone was seen a few times. The chain has TRBV6-5 and TRBJ2-1; 9 bases are a match to TRBD1. V shed 7 bases, J shed 7 bases, and the junction held 2 bases outside the gene matches. The CDR3 covers 12 residues. Germline loops: CDR1 MNHEY, CDR2 SVGAGI. The CDR3 DNA sequence: TGTGCCAGCAAGGACAGGGGAAATGAGCAGTTCTTC. Its protein is CASKDRGNEQFF.

This clone came up a few times. The chain uses TRBV19 and TRBJ1-6; D is perhaps TRBD1 (6 bases). The CDR3 sequence is 16 residues long. V shed 7 bases and J shed 6 bases, with 19 bases lying between them. CDR1 LNHDA and CDR2 SQIVND come from the germline V gene (reference sequence). CDR3 loop: CASNLRGQGRNSPLHF. The CDR3 coding sequence is TGTGCCAGTAATCTCCGTGGGCAGGGGCGTAATTCACCCCTCCACTTT.

J is TRBJ2-5 and V is TRBV11-2; 10 bases align to TRBD2. Germline V CDR1 and CDR2: SGHAT, FQNNGV. V lost 5 bases to trimming and J lost 5 bases; unmatched junction nucleotides: 2. The CDR3 is 13 amino acids. This CDR3 is CASSGGLAETQYF. The CDR3 nucleotides read TGTGCCAGCAGCGGGGGACTAGCGGAGACCCAGTACTTC.

V usage is TRBV7-2 and J usage is TRBJ1-4; 8 positions agree with TRBD1. CDR1 is SGHTA, CDR2 FQGNSA, per germline. The CDR3 contains 14 residues. After removal of 7 bases from V and 5 bases from J, the junction contained 6 bases not matched to a gene. The CDR3 sequence is CASTTGGRNEKLFF. The CDR3 DNA reads TGTGCCAGCACCACAGGGGGGCGGAATGAAAAACTGTTTTTT. The full variable domain, in which reference TRBV7-2 and TRBJ1-4 provide the parts outside the CDR3, is GAGVSQSPSNKVTEKGKDVELRCDPISGHTALYWYRQSLGQGLEFLIYFQGNSAPDKSGLPSDRFSAERTGGSVSTLTIQRTQQEDSAVYLCASTTGGRNEKLFFGSGTQLSVL.

V gene TRBV7-2 combines with J gene TRBJ2-5; D is possibly TRBD2 (6 bases). Germline CDR1 and CDR2: SGHTA and FQGNSA. V was trimmed by 1 base and J by 5 bases, leaving 11 bases between them. The CDR3 contains 14 residues. The CDR3 DNA sequence: TGTGCCAGCAGCTTAGGGGGTCGGGGGGAGACCCAGTACTTC. Translated: CASSLGGRGETQYF. Full variable domain (remainder filled in from reference TRBV7-2 and TRBJ2-5): GAGVSQSPSNKVTEKGKDVELRCDPISGHTALYWYRQSLGQGLEFLIYFQGNSAPDKSGLPSDRFSAERTGGSVSTLTIQRTQQEDSAVYLCASSLGGRGETQYFGPGTRLLVL.

This chain uses TRBV5-4 with TRBJ2-5; D is perhaps TRBD1 (6 bases). Germline V gives CDR1 SGHNT, CDR2 YYREEE (reference sequence). The CDR3 extends over 15 amino acids. Trimming removed 3 bases from V and 0 bases from J, with 12 bases in between. The CDR3 DNA is TGTGCCAGCAGCTACCTCGACAGGTACCAAGAGACCCAGTACTTC. Encoded protein: CASSYLDRYQETQYF. Together with reference TRBV5-4 and TRBJ2-5, the CDR3 gives the full variable domain: ETGVTQSPTHLIKTRGQQVTLRCSSQSGHNTVSWYQQALGQGPQFIFQYYREEENGRGNFPPRFSGLQFPNYSSELNVNALELDDSALYLCASSYLDRYQETQYFGPGTRLLVL.

The chain uses TRBV27 and TRBJ2-5, with D possibly matching TRBD1 (5 bases). Trimming pared 3 bases from V and 2 bases from J, leaving 7 bases between. The germline V gene has CDR1 MNHEY and CDR2 SMNVEV (reference sequence). The CDR3 extends over 13 amino acids. CDR3 nucleotides: TGTGCCAGCAGTTTGACAGATCAAGAGACCCAGTACTTC. Its translation is CASSLTDQETQYF.

This clone is a singleton in its sample. The rearrangement links TRBV27 to TRBJ2-5; 7 positions match TRBD2. The DNA end favors TRBJ2-7, so the J call may be wrong. CDR1 and CDR2 (germline): MNHEY, SMNVEV (reference sequence). This CDR3 comprises 12 residues. The CDR3 reads CASSGLGAEQYF. The CDR3 coding sequence is TGTGCCAGCAGTGGACTAGGTGCCGAGCAGTACTTC.

The rearrangement uses TRBV28 and TRBJ1-2; D possibly corresponds to TRBD1 (5 bases). Germline V CDR1 and CDR2: MDHEN, SYDVKM. The CDR3 length is 13 residues. V lost 2 bases to trimming and J lost 4 bases, with 8 bases between them. In nucleotides, the CDR3 is TGTGCCAGCAGTTTACGGGGGTCCTATGGCTACACCTTC. Translating it yields CASSLRGSYGYTF.

V and J are TRBV28 and TRBJ1-5, with a possible D match to TRBD1 (5 bases). From germline, CDR1 is MDHEN and CDR2 SYDVKM. V was pared by 7 bases and J by 1 base, with 17 bases between. This CDR3 spans 16 amino acids. This CDR3 is CASTPRGRRSNQPQHF. In DNA, the CDR3 is TGTGCCAGCACCCCTAGGGGAAGACGGAGCAATCAGCCCCAGCATTTT.

The genes are TRBV5-6 and TRBJ1-2, with 7 positions matching TRBD1. Germline trimming cut 1 base from V and 4 bases from J; bases unmatched to any gene: 1. Per the germline V gene, CDR1 is SGHDT and CDR2 is YYEEEE. The CDR3 sequence is 13 residues long. CDR3 DNA sequence: TGTGCCAGCAGCTTGAGGACAGGCTATGGCTACACCTTC. Encoded protein: CASSLRTGYGYTF.

This clone has just a few counts. The chain is built from TRBV6-1 and TRBJ1-6; 7 bases match TRBD1. V trimming: 1 base; J trimming: 7 bases; junction bases outside the gene matches: 4. This CDR3 comprises 15 residues. CDR1 and CDR2 (germline): MNHNS, SASEGT. The CDR3: CASSEGRGRNSPLHF. For the CDR3, the DNA is TGTGCCAGCAGTGAAGGAAGGGGGCGCAATTCACCCCTCCACTTT.

This sequence joins TRBV28 and TRBJ1-1; TRBD1 aligns across 7 bases. Per germline, CDR1 MDHEN and CDR2 SYDVKM. This CDR3 comprises 13 residues. J was trimmed by 0 bases and V by 10 bases; bases with no gene match: 5. The CDR3 spells CATRDRMNTEAFF. The CDR3, as DNA: TGTGCCACCAGGGACAGAATGAACACTGAAGCTTTCTTT. Variable domain in full (rest from reference TRBV28 and TRBJ1-1): DVKVTQSSRYLVKRTGEKVFLECVQDMDHENMFWYRQDPGLGLRLIYFSYDVKMKEKGDIPEGYSVSREKKERFSLILESASTNQTSMYLCATRDRMNTEAFFGQGTRLTVV.

This clone is a singleton in its sample. The V call is TRBV6-1, the J call TRBJ2-2, with D possibly matching TRBD1 (5 bases). The V gene lost 5 bases and the J gene lost 1 base, with 5 bases spanning the gap. The CDR3 covers 13 residues. Germline CDR1 is MNHNS and CDR2 is SASEGT. CDR3 coding DNA: TGTGCCAGCAGTCAGGGGAACACCGGGGAGCTGTTTTTT. Translation: CASSQGNTGELFF.

The chain combines TRBV4-1 with TRBJ1-5; D gene ambiguous. The CDR3 is 13 residues long. In germline, CDR1 is MGHRA, CDR2 YSYEKL. V lost 4 bases, J lost 4 bases, and 8 bases lay in between. CDR3 residues: CASSPLSNQPQHF. The CDR3 DNA follows: TGCGCCAGCAGCCCCCTGAGTAATCAGCCCCAGCATTTT.

This clone was recorded once. This chain joins TRBV11-2 and TRBJ2-7; TRBD1 aligns across 8 bases. Germline V CDR1 and CDR2: SGHAT, FQNNGV. J gave up 0 bases and V 6 bases, and 10 bases lay outside the gene matches. The CDR3 totals 16 residues. The CDR3 protein is CASRGLDRASSYEQYF. The CDR3 nucleotides are TGTGCCAGCAGAGGGTTGGACAGGGCAAGCTCCTACGAGCAGTACTTC.

J is TRBJ2-5 and V is TRBV6-1; D may be TRBD1 (7 bases). Trimming cost V 6 bases and J 5 bases, with 19 bases left between them. This CDR3 contains 15 residues. Germline CDR1 MNHNS, CDR2 SASEGT. The DNA for the CDR3 is TGTGCCAGCAGCTTTCTGGAGGGGGCGCGGGAGACCCAGTACTTC. This codes for CASSFLEGARETQYF.

The V and J genes are TRBV5-1 and TRBJ1-2, with 8 bases that match TRBD1. Trimming removed 4 bases from V and 4 bases from J; junction bases left unmatched: 9. The CDR3 runs 15 residues. CDR1 SGHRS and CDR2 YFSETQ come from the germline V gene. In nucleotides, the CDR3 is TGCGCCAGCAGCCCCGACAGGGGCAGGGTCTATGGCTACACCTTC. Translating gives CASSPDRGRVYGYTF.

This clone was seen a single time. The chain is built from TRBV5-1 and TRBJ2-6, with TRBD2 matching 8 bases. The V segment lost 0 bases and the J segment 4 bases; nucleotides outside the gene matches: 9. Per the germline V gene, CDR1 is SGHRS and CDR2 is YFSETQ. The CDR3 is 18 amino acids. This chain's CDR3 is CASSLEPGGAGGANVLTF. The CDR3 DNA is TGCGCCAGCAGCTTGGAACCCGGGGGGGCAGGCGGGGCCAACGTCCTGACTTTC.

The chain links TRBV7-8 to TRBJ2-5; a weak D match, TRBD1 (6 bases). The V gene's germline CDR1 is SGHVS and CDR2 FQNEAQ. The CDR3 contains 14 residues. V dropped 0 bases and J dropped 3 bases, with 8 bases sitting between them. CDR3: CASSLAAGEETQYF. The CDR3 coding sequence is TGTGCCAGCAGCTTAGCGGCAGGGGAAGAGACCCAGTACTTC.

The rearrangement links TRBV7-2 to TRBJ2-7, with 15 bases identical to TRBD2. The V segment lost 5 bases and the J segment 2 bases; nucleotides outside the gene matches: 13. This CDR3 has 19 residues. Germline CDR1 reads SGHTA; CDR2 reads FQGNSA. In nucleotides, the CDR3 is TGTGCCAGCAGCCCCCCTTTTGGGACTAGCGGGGGGTCGCCCTACGAGCAGTACTTC. It is translated as CASSPPFGTSGGSPYEQYF. Drawing the rest from reference TRBV7-2 and TRBJ2-7, the complete variable domain is GAGVSQSPSNKVTEKGKDVELRCDPISGHTALYWYRQSLGQGLEFLIYFQGNSAPDKSGLPSDRFSAERTGGSVSTLTIQRTQQEDSAVYLCASSPPFGTSGGSPYEQYFGPGTRLTVT.

This rearrangement joins TRBV5-1 to TRBJ1-1; 10 bases fit TRBD1. The length of the CDR3 is 13 residues. The V and J ends lost 4 bases and 4 bases, in that order; junction bases with no gene match: 1. CDR1 and CDR2 from the germline V gene are SGHRS and YFSETQ. In DNA form, the CDR3 reads TGCGCCAGCAGCGGACAGGGGGGCACTGAAGCTTTCTTT. It codes for CASSGQGGTEAFF.

This clone has only one observation. V usage is TRBV27 and J usage is TRBJ1-2; TRBD1 agrees at 10 bases. Germline CDR1 reads MNHEY; CDR2 reads SMNVEV (reference sequence). V lost 6 bases and J lost 3; bases outside the gene matches: 22. The CDR3 loop spans 20 amino acids. The CDR3 sequence: CASRPKGLMGGTGEDYGYTF. The CDR3 nucleotides are TGTGCCAGCAGGCCGAAGGGCCTAATGGGAGGGACAGGGGAAGACTATGGCTACACCTTC.

The chain recombines TRBV6-6 with TRBJ1-4; D may be TRBD1 (6 bases). Germline V lookup: CDR1 MNHNY, CDR2 SVGAGI (reference sequence). The germline V and J ends were trimmed by 10 bases and 2 bases, with 20 bases remaining between them. The CDR3 is made up of 16 amino acids. Here the CDR3 reads CAIRGGGRGTNEKLFF. Written as DNA, the CDR3 is TGTGCCATTCGGGGAGGGGGTCGGGGTACTAATGAAAAACTGTTTTTT.

On this clone: The junction and the germline gene differ at one end; a read error may be behind it. V and J are TRBV7-7 and TRBJ2-3; 13 bases agree with TRBD2. The CDR3 runs to 16 residues. CDR1 is SSHAT, CDR2 FNYEAQ, per germline (reference sequence). The CDR3: CASSLELAGGTDTQYF. The CDR3 DNA sequence: TGTGCTAGCAGCTTAGAACTAGCGGGGGGGACAGATACGCAGTATTTT.

The rearrangement uses TRBV5-6 and TRBJ2-7, with 9 positions matching TRBD1. Per germline, CDR1 SGHDT and CDR2 YYEEEE. The CDR3 sequence is 15 residues long. The V gene end was trimmed by 5 bases and the J gene end by 4 bases; junction bases not matched to a gene: 10. The chain's CDR3 is CASSPSGTGYYEQYF. The CDR3 DNA reads TGTGCCAGCAGTCCAAGCGGGACAGGGTATTACGAGCAGTACTTC. Using reference TRBV5-6 and TRBJ2-7 for the parts outside the CDR3, the full variable domain is DAGVTQSPTHLIKTRGQQVTLRCSPKSGHDTVSWYQQALGQGPQFIFQYYEEEERQRGNFPDRFSGHQFPNYSSELNVNALLLGDSALYLCASSPSGTGYYEQYFGPGTRLTVT.

The chain links TRBV28 to TRBJ1-4; 8 nucleotides agree with TRBD1. CDR3 length: 14 residues. Germline CDR1 is MDHEN and CDR2 is SYDVKM. V trimming: 6 bases; J trimming: 7 bases; junction bases outside the gene matches: 7. The CDR3 reads CASSRRDRIEKLFF. CDR3 nucleotide sequence: TGTGCCAGCAGCCGCCGGGACAGGATTGAAAAACTGTTTTTT.

The V gene is TRBV19, the J gene TRBJ1-1, with a possible D match to TRBD1 (6 bases). Germline V gene data show CDR1 as LNHDA and CDR2 as SQIVND (reference sequence). The CDR3 covers 15 residues. V dropped 4 bases and J dropped 5 bases, with 17 bases sitting between them. In DNA, the CDR3 is TGTGCCAGTAGTAGAGGGGACACAAAGGGGACTGAAGCTTTCTTT. This codes for CASSRGDTKGTEAFF.

Comment on this clone: Compared with germline, one end of the junction differs, possibly owing to a read error. This chain uses TRBV7-9 with TRBJ2-6, with D possibly matching TRBD1 (5 bases). The CDR3 spans 16 residues. CDR1 and CDR2 (germline): SEHNR, FQNEAQ (reference sequence). CDR3 DNA: TGTGCCAGCAGCTTAAGGGGCTCGGCTGGGGCCAGCGTCCTGACTTTC. Its translation: CASSLRGSAGASVLTF. The variable domain in full, completed from reference TRBV7-9 and TRBJ2-6, reads DTGVSQNPRHKITKRGQNVTFRCDPISEHNRLYWYRQTLGQGPEFLTYFQNEAQLEKSRLLSDRFSAERPKGSFSTLEIQRTEQGDSAMYLCASSLRGSAGASVLTFGAGSRLTVL.

V and J are TRBV27 and TRBJ1-4; D ambiguous. Trimming took off 5 bases at V and 3 bases at J, with 13 bases between the two ends. Per germline, CDR1 MNHEY and CDR2 SMNVEV (reference sequence). This CDR3 region has 15 residues. The CDR3 is CASSLWALPNEKLFF. The CDR3 coding sequence is TGTGCCAGCAGTCTATGGGCGCTGCCTAATGAAAAACTGTTTTTT. Variable domain in full (rest from reference TRBV27 and TRBJ1-4): EAQVTQNPRYLITVTGKKLTVTCSQNMNHEYMSWYRQDPGLGLRQIYYSMNVEVTDKGDVPEGYKVSRKEKRNFPLILESPSPNQTSLYFCASSLWALPNEKLFFGSGTQLSVL.

The CDR3 region is CASSGPGLDTEAFF. In DNA, the CDR3 is TGTGCCAGTAGTGGTCCAGGGTTAGACACTGAAGCTTTCTTT. V is TRBV19 and J is TRBJ1-1, with D possibly being TRBD1 (5 bases). The CDR3 totals 14 residues. Trimming took off 5 bases at V and 3 bases at J, with 13 bases between the two ends. Germline CDR1 and CDR2: LNHDA and SQIVND (reference sequence).

The chain has TRBV7-9 and TRBJ1-2; D possibly corresponds to TRBD1 (6 bases). The CDR3 runs to 12 residues. The V end was cut by 5 bases, the J end by 8 bases, with 12 bases between. Germline values: CDR1 SEHNR, CDR2 FQNEAQ (reference sequence). In nucleotides, the CDR3 is TGTGCCAGCAGCCTAGGGGGGAGGGGCTACACCTTC. This encodes CASSLGGRGYTF.